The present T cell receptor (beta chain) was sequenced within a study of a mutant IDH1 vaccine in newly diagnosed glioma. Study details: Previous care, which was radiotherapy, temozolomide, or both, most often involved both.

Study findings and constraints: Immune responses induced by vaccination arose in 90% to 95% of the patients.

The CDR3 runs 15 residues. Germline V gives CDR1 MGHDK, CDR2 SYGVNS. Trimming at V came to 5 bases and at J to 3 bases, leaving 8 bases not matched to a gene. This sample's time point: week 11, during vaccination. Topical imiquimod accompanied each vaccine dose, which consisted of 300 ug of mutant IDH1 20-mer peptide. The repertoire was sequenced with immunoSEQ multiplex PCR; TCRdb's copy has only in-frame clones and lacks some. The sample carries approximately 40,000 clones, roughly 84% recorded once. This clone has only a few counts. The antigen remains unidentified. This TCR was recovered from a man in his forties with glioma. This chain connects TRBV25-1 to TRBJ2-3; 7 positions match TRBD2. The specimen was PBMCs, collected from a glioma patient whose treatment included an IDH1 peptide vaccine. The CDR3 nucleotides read TGTGCCAGCAGTCGGGCGGGAGTCGGTACAGATACGCAGTATTTT. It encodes CASSRAGVGTDTQYF.